These T cell receptor beta chains were read from a single sample in a study of T cell responses to AZD1222 COVID-19 vaccine. Some clones are missing from TCRdb's copy, which holds only in-frame ones; the method was immunoSEQ multiplex PCR. This sample yields about 150,000 clones, of which 80% to 95% are seen a single time; approximately 2.3% belongs to the top ten. The sequenced sample was peripheral blood, obtained on day 0 of AZD1222 vaccination. These receptors all stem from an adult in good health. CDR3s include the opening cysteine and the closing phenylalanine or tryptophan. A D gene is named only where the DNA matches it firmly. Not all rows give a size; the values are once, few, many and, for expanded clones, a class.

v_call	j_call	clone_size	d_call	cdr3_nt	cdr3_aa
TRBV5-5	TRBJ1-2	NA	NA	TGTGCCAGCAGCCCCGGGACCCACTATGGCTACACCTTC	CASSPGTHYGYTF
TRBV19	TRBJ2-3	NA	TRBD1	TGTGCCAGTATGATACAGGGGGCGGGCACAGATACGCAGTATTTT	CASMIQGAGTDTQYF
TRBV5-4	TRBJ2-4	NA	NA	TGTGCCAGCAGCTCCAGGGAACGGGAAAACATTCAGTACTTC	CASSSRERENIQYF
TRBV7-8	TRBJ2-7	NA	NA	TGTGCCAGCAGCAAGGGGGGCAGCTACGAGCAGTACTTC	CASSKGGSYEQYF
TRBV7-3	TRBJ2-1	NA	TRBD2	TGTGCCAGCAGCTGGACTAGCGGCTACTACAATGAGCAGTTCTTC	CASSWTSGYYNEQFF
TRBV10-3	TRBJ1-2	NA	NA	TGTGCCATCAGTGAGTCGAGGACCGCTAACTATGGCTACACCTTC	CAISESRTANYGYTF
TRBV5-1	TRBJ2-3	NA	NA	TGCGCCAGCAGCTTGGCCCAGCTAGTCAGCACAGATACGCAGTATTTT	CASSLAQLVSTDTQYF
TRBV6-1	TRBJ1-6	NA	NA	TGTGCCAGCAGTGAAGCAGCAAATTCACCCCTCCACTTT	CASSEAANSPLHF
TRBV10-2	TRBJ1-2	NA	NA	TGCGCCAGCAGTGGGGGTATGGAATCCTATGGCTACACCTTC	CASSGGMESYGYTF
TRBV7-9	TRBJ1-4	NA	TRBD1	TGTGCCAGCAGCTTCGCCGGGACAGGGAGTGAAAAACTGTTTTTT	CASSFAGTGSEKLFF
TRBV30	TRBJ1-1	once	NA	TGTGCCCAGACGGGGAACACTGAAGCTTTCTTT	CAQTGNTEAFF
TRBV4-3	TRBJ1-1	NA	TRBD1	TGCGCCAGCAGCCCCGGACAGGGCACTGAAGCTTTCTTT	CASSPGQGTEAFF
TRBV19	TRBJ2-1	NA	NA	TGTGCCAGTAGTAGGTCGATGCGGGTCGGGGGCGAGCAGTTCTTC	CASSRSMRVGGEQFF
TRBV9	TRBJ1-1	NA	TRBD1	TGTGCCAGCAGCCCTAATACCGGGACAGGGGGAATGAACACTGAAGCTTTCTTT	CASSPNTGTGGMNTEAFF
TRBV10-3	TRBJ1-5	NA	NA	TGTGCCATCAGTGAGGATCGCAATCAGCCCCAGCATTTT	CAISEDRNQPQHF
TRBV30	TRBJ2-2	NA	NA	TGTGCCTGGGGACGTGGCGGCGGGGAGCTGTTTTTT	CAWGRGGGELFF
TRBV7-6	TRBJ2-1	NA	TRBD1	TGTGCCAGCAGCTTAAGATGGGACAGGGCGAATGAGCAGTTCTTC	CASSLRWDRANEQFF
TRBV3-1/TRBV3-2	TRBJ2-2	NA	TRBD2	TGTGCCAGCAGCCGACTAGCGGGAGCGAACACCGGGGAGCTGTTTTTT	CASSRLAGANTGELFF
TRBV11-2	TRBJ2-7	NA	NA	TGTGCCAGCAGCCCCTGGCTTCTCCGGGAAGAGCAGTACTTC	CASSPWLLREEQYF
TRBV6-4	TRBJ2-1	NA	TRBD2	TGTGCCAGCAGCTCTCTAGCGGGAGCATGGAATGAGCAGTTCTTC	CASSSLAGAWNEQFF
TRBV10-3	TRBJ1-1	NA	NA	TGTGCCGTCGGGCCAGCGTTGGACACTGAAGCTTTCTTT	CAVGPALDTEAFF
TRBV15	TRBJ2-2	NA	NA	TGTGCCACCAGCAGAGGGGGGTTAACCGGCACCGGGGAGCTGTTTTTT	CATSRGGLTGTGELFF
TRBV18	TRBJ2-7	NA	NA	TGTGCCAGCTCACCACCGAGAACCGGGATCCCCTACGAGCAGTACTTC	CASSPPRTGIPYEQYF
TRBV5-4	TRBJ1-2	NA	NA	TGTGCCAGCAGCTTGGCCGAGGTAATCTATGGCTACACCTTC	CASSLAEVIYGYTF
TRBV11-2	TRBJ1-1	NA	NA	TGTGCCAGCAGCTTAGCTTGGGGGCGGACTGAAGCTTTCTTT	CASSLAWGRTEAFF
TRBV24-1	TRBJ2-3	NA	TRBD2	TGTGCCACCAGCGCCCCCGGGACTAAACACACAGATACGCAGTATTTT	CATSAPGTKHTDTQYF
TRBV18	TRBJ1-2	NA	NA	TGTGCCAGCTCAGAAAAGTCCGGGACAACTGGCTACACCTTC	CASSEKSGTTGYTF
TRBV5-1	TRBJ1-2	NA	TRBD1	TGCGCCAGCAGCTTCGGGACAGAGACCTATGGCTACACCTTC	CASSFGTETYGYTF
TRBV20-1	TRBJ1-2	few	NA	TGCAGTGCTAGTCTGGGGCTATACTATGGCTACACCTTC	CSASLGLYYGYTF
TRBV16	TRBJ1-1	once	NA	TGTGCCAGCAGCCACCGACTCGACGGTGGCAACACTGAAGCTTTCTTT	CASSHRLDGGNTEAFF
TRBV20-1	TRBJ1-3	NA	TRBD1	TGCAGTGCTAGTGTTCAGGGGGCTGGAAACACCATATATTTT	CSASVQGAGNTIYF
TRBV20-1	TRBJ2-6	NA	NA	TGCAGTGCTAGTAGGGCAGGAATCTCTGGGGCCAACGTCCTGACTTTC	CSASRAGISGANVLTF